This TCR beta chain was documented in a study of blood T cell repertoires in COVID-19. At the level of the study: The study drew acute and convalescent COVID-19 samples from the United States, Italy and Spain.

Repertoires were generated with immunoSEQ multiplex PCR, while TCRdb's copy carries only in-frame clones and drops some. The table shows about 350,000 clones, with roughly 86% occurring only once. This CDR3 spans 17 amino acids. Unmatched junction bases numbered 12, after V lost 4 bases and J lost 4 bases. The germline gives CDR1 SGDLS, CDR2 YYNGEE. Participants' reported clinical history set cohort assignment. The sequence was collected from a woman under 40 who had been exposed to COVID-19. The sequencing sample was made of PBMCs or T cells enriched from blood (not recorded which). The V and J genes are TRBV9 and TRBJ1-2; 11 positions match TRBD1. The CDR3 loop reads CASSHNKDRGPGYGYTF. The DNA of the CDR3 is TGTGCCAGCAGCCACAACAAGGACAGGGGGCCCGGCTATGGCTACACCTTC.